The T cell receptor beta chain under discussion was sequenced for a study of tumor and adjacent non-tumor tissue in lung cancer. Study results and caveats: Normal lung showed higher cumulative top 100 clone frequency than tumor.

No cell sorting was done before RNA was extracted from the tissue. More than 3 cm separated this lung sample from the edge of the tumor. TCRbeta libraries were built with three rounds of nested PCR, modified from ARM-PCR. A single record per CDR3 protein comes from TCRdb applying MiXCR to the multiplex PCR reads. The table lists some 99,000 distinct CDR3 sequences, over 55% of them singletons. The length of the CDR3 is 14 residues. Looked up from germline, CDR1 is SQVTM and CDR2 is ANQGSEA. With regard to this clonotype: Its target is unknown. One end of the junction varies from germline; a read error may be responsible.

This sequence was found in a man aged 55 to 69 with non-small cell lung cancer. The sample comprised distant non-tumor lung tissue. V is TRBV29-1 and J is TRBJ2-7; D may be TRBD1 or TRBD2 (5 bases each). The CDR3 bases are TGCAACGTTGAAGTTGGGACCGAGGTCTACGAGCAGTACTTC. It specifies CNVEVGTEVYEQYF.